Following are 22 T cell receptor beta chains from one sample sequenced in a study of T cell clonality in common variable immunodeficiency. Sequencing used immunoSEQ multiplex PCR; TCRdb keeps in-frame clones, though not all of them. The sample shows about 31,000 clones, none of them appearing just once. Whole-study results and caveats: Fewer deletions and N-nucleotide insertions were reportedly seen in common variable immunodeficiency TCR beta sequences.

The antigens for these receptors are not known. The sample was peripheral blood mononuclear cells. The origin of the receptors is a human donor with common variable immunodeficiency.

About this clone itself: Read coverage stops 3 residues before the CDR3 terminus; the germline J gene supplies the remainder. The chain is built from TRBV7-8 and TRBJ1-1; 8 nucleotides agree with TRBD1. The V and J ends lost 2 bases and 6 bases, in that order; junction bases with no gene match: 5. This CDR3 region has 14 residues. The germline V gene has CDR1 SGHVS and CDR2 FQNEAQ. The sequenced part of the CDR3 DNA is TGTGCCAGCAGCTTAATTCAGGGGGCCGCTGAA. It codes for CASSLIQGAAE. In full, the CDR3 reads CASSLIQGAAEAFF. The variable domain in full, completed from reference TRBV7-8 and TRBJ1-1, reads GAGVSQSPRYKVAKRGQDVALRCDPISGHVSLFWYQQALGQGPEFLTYFQNEAQLDKSGLPSDRFFAERPEGSVSTLKIQRTQQEDSAVYLCASSLIQGAAEAFFGQGTRLTVV.

There are many counts of this clone. The CDR3 end falls 3 residues outside the read, so it is completed with the germline J gene. The J gene is TRBJ1-1, the V gene TRBV5-1, with D possibly being TRBD1 (5 bases). V was cut by 1 base and J by 2 bases, with 9 bases left in between. Germline-derived CDR1 and CDR2 are SGHRS and YFSETQ. The CDR3 contains 14 residues. The CDR3 bases that were read are TGCGCCAGCAGCTTGAGCAGGGCCAACACTGAA. It encodes CASSLSRANTE. The whole CDR3 is CASSLSRANTEAFF.

As for this clone: Read sequence stops 3 residues before the CDR3 end, and the germline J gene provides the missing end. The chain is built from TRBV6-2 or TRBV6-3 and TRBJ2-7, with a tentative D call TRBD2 (6 bases). Per the germline V gene, CDR1 is MNHEY and CDR2 is SVGEGT. The CDR3 consists of 15 residues. The V gene lost 1 base and the J gene lost 3 bases, with 13 bases spanning the gap. CDR3 sequence: CASSYFFSRGYEQYF. Incomplete CDR3 DNA: TGTGCCAGCAGTTACTTTTTTTCGCGGGGCTACGAG.

This clone was seen at least ten times. The CDR3 end falls 3 residues outside the read, so it is completed with the germline J gene. The chain has TRBV7-9 and TRBJ1-2; a possible D gene is TRBD1 (5 bases). The germline V gene has CDR1 SEHNR and CDR2 FQNEAQ (reference sequence). V was trimmed by 1 base and J by 5 bases, leaving 14 bases between them. This CDR3 comprises 15 residues. CDR3 amino acids: CASSLVGQDQYGYTF. The covered CDR3 bases are TGTGCCAGCAGCTTAGTGGGGCAGGATCAGTATGGC.

In this sample, this clone turned up a few times. With the read ending 3 residues before the CDR3 end, the germline J gene is used to fill in that end. This chain links TRBV7-3 with TRBJ2-5, with 7 nucleotides matching TRBD2. V lost 2 bases, J lost 2 bases, and 2 bases stayed unmatched. CDR3 size: 14 residues. Germline assignment: CDR1 SGHTA and CDR2 FQGTGA. CDR3 amino acids: CASSLAAGQETQYF. CDR3 DNA, as far as it was read: TGTGCCAGCAGCTTAGCAGCGGGACAAGAGACC.

The sample holds many counts of this clone. From the germline J gene comes the end of the CDR3, since the read stops 3 residues before it. The V and J genes are TRBV6-1 and TRBJ1-4; D remains unclear. The germline CDR1 and CDR2 sequences are MNHNS and SASEGT. The CDR3 loop spans 19 amino acids. Trimming shortened V by 0 bases and J by 4 bases, and 21 bases separated the two germline ends. This CDR3 is CASSEAENVMWRFNEKLFF. The part of the CDR3 DNA that was read is TGTGCCAGCAGTGAAGCCGAGAACGTTATGTGGCGGTTTAATGAAAAA.

This clone was counted only a few times. Read sequence stops 3 residues before the CDR3 end, and the germline J gene provides the missing end. The genes are TRBV7-3 and TRBJ2-1, with 13 positions matching TRBD2. This CDR3 is built from 17 residues. Looked up from germline, CDR1 is SGHTA and CDR2 is FQGTGA. V was clipped by 2 bases and J by 8 bases; unmatched bases: 9. The CDR3: CASSLFGLAGDYDEQFF. The DNA read from the CDR3 is TGTGCCAGCAGCTTATTTGGACTAGCGGGAGATTATGATGAG. Looking up the rest from reference TRBV7-3 and TRBJ2-1 gives the full variable domain: GAGVSQTPSNKVTEKGKYVELRCDPISGHTALYWYRQSLGQGPEFLIYFQGTGAADDSGLPNDRFFAVRPEGSVSTLKIQRTERGDSAVYLCASSLFGLAGDYDEQFFGPGTRLTVL.

Comments on this clone: The read terminates 3 residues before the CDR3 end, so the remaining end is supplied by the germline J gene. The chain combines TRBV11-3 with TRBJ2-1; the match to TRBD2 covers 7 bases. V shed 5 bases and J 7 bases; nucleotides not matched to a gene: 5. Germline CDR1 and CDR2: SGHNT and YENEEA. CDR3 length equals 13 residues. CDR3 sequence: CASSPGTINEQFF. The sequenced part of the CDR3 DNA is TGTGCCAGCAGCCCGGGGACTATTAATGAG.

This clone counts as medium-sized. Relative to the germline gene, one junction end is altered; a read error may explain this. Coverage ceases 3 residues before the CDR3 finishes, and the germline J gene fills in the end. The chain joins TRBV20-1 to TRBJ2-1; TRBD2 might be the D (5 bases). Germline CDR1 DFQATT, CDR2 SNEGSKA (reference sequence). This CDR3 contains 13 residues. The CDR3 is CSASPDSSNEQFF. The sequenced part of the CDR3 DNA is TGCAGTGCCTCACCGGACTCCTCCAATGAG.

By share of the sample, this clone is medium-sized. The read terminates 3 residues ahead of where the CDR3 ends, so the germline J gene completes it. The gene calls are TRBV20-1 and TRBJ2-3; TRBD2 matches at 9 bases. Germline lookup yields CDR1 DFQATT and CDR2 SNEGSKA (reference sequence). This CDR3 region has 14 residues. Trimming at V came to 3 bases and at J to 7 bases, leaving 8 bases not matched to a gene. CDR3 amino acids: CSASRREGLNTQYF. CDR3 DNA, as far as it was read: TGCAGTGCTAGCCGGCGGGAGGGCCTCAATACG.

This clone was counted ten times or more. The read stops 3 residues short of the end of the CDR3; the missing end is completed from the germline J gene. V is TRBV27 and J is TRBJ1-5; tentative D call: TRBD1 (5 bases). The CDR3 sequence is 12 residues long. V shed 6 bases and J shed 2 bases, with 5 bases lying between them. Germline CDR1 is MNHEY and CDR2 is SMNVEV (reference sequence). CDR3: CASSRGNQPQHF. CDR3 bases read: TGTGCCAGCAGCAGGGGCAATCAGCCC.

This clone occurred many times. Sequencing ends 3 residues short of the CDR3 end; the germline J gene provides the rest. The V and J genes are TRBV7-3 and TRBJ2-1, with D tentatively TRBD1 (6 bases). The V and J ends lost 0 bases and 7 bases respectively, with 19 bases between them. Germline CDR1 and CDR2: SGHTA and FQGTGA. This CDR3 region has 17 residues. CDR3 protein: CASSLTLAQARGNEQFF. The sequenced CDR3 bases are TGTGCCAGCAGCTTAACCCTGGCCCAGGCAAGGGGGAATGAG.

In its sample, this clone was seen many times. Read data end 3 residues before the CDR3 end; the end is taken from the germline J gene. The chain couples TRBV14 to TRBJ2-5, with 9 nucleotides matching TRBD2. Germline V gene sequence: CDR1 SGHDN, CDR2 FVKESK. The CDR3 totals 13 residues. V gave up 3 bases and J gave up 4 bases; unmatched junction bases: 0. The CDR3 is CASSQGLAETQYF. The sequenced CDR3 bases are TGTGCCAGCAGCCAGGGACTAGCAGAGACC.

In the case of this clone: From the germline J gene comes the end of the CDR3, since the read stops 3 residues before it. The chain has TRBV2 and TRBJ2-5; possible D gene TRBD2, 5 bases. The length of the CDR3 is 13 residues. The germline V gene has CDR1 SNHLY and CDR2 FYNNEI. V lost 7 bases, J lost 5 bases, and 14 bases lay in between. The CDR3 spells CASNRRGTETQYF. The sequenced part of the CDR3 DNA is TGTGCCAGCAACCGACGGGGTACGGAGACC.

This clone came up many times. The CDR3: CASSLDLAGVDEQYF. The CDR3 bases that were read are TGTGCCAGCAGCTTGGACCTAGCGGGAGTGGACGAG. V is TRBV5-6 and J is TRBJ2-7, with 10 positions matching TRBD2. The read terminates 3 residues ahead of where the CDR3 ends, so the germline J gene completes it. This CDR3 is 15 amino acids long. V shed 0 bases, J shed 5 bases, and the junction held 5 bases outside the gene matches. The germline CDR1 and CDR2 sequences are SGHDT and YYEEEE.

This clone appeared many times. The missing CDR3 end, 3 residues past where the read stops, is filled in from the germline J gene. This rearrangement joins TRBV14 to TRBJ2-7, with a tentative D call TRBD2 (5 bases). The V end was cut by 2 bases, the J end by 1 base, with 12 bases between. This CDR3 is 15 amino acids long. CDR1 and CDR2 (germline): SGHDN, FVKESK. CDR3 DNA, as far as it was read: TGTGCCAGCAGCCAAAAATCAAGCGGTTCCTACGAG. Translating gives CASSQKSSGSYE. The CDR3, in full, reads CASSQKSSGSYEQYF.

Turning to this clone: The read terminates 3 residues ahead of where the CDR3 ends, so the germline J gene completes it. The gene calls are TRBV25-1 and TRBJ2-7; D is ambiguous. The CDR3 is 12 residues long. The germline V gene has CDR1 MGHDK and CDR2 SYGVNS. V was trimmed by 7 bases and J by 2 bases, leaving 9 bases between them. The sequenced CDR3 bases are TGTGCCAGCAAGGCTGAAACCTACGAG. It specifies CASKAETYE. The entire CDR3 protein is CASKAETYEQYF.

This clone has only a few counts. The read ends 3 residues shy of where the CDR3 ends; the end is completed using the germline J gene. The chain uses TRBV2 and TRBJ2-4; unclear D gene. With 6 bases removed from V and 5 bases from J, the gap between germline ends came to 8 bases. This CDR3 has 12 amino acids. Germline CDR1 is SNHLY and CDR2 is FYNNEI. The CDR3 DNA, read in part, is TGTGCCAGCAGCAGGCAGGAAAACATT. Amino acid sequence: CASSRQENI. The full CDR3 protein is CASSRQENIQYF.

This clone is termed medium-sized. The sequenced fragment ends 3 residues before the CDR3 boundary, so the rest is inferred from the germline J gene. The chain has TRBV9 and TRBJ2-1, with D possibly matching TRBD2 (5 bases). CDR3 length: 15 residues. V lost 0 bases and J 4 bases, leaving 11 bases between the germline ends. Germline assignment: CDR1 SGDLS and CDR2 YYNGEE. Partial CDR3 DNA: TGTGCCAGCAGCGTAGGGGCGTGGAGGTACAATGAG. Translated: CASSVGAWRYNE. The CDR3 in its entirety is CASSVGAWRYNEQFF.

The table lists this clone with a few counts. The CDR3 end is not reached by the read, which stops 3 residues before it; the germline J gene fills it in. This rearrangement joins TRBV6-2 or TRBV6-3 to TRBJ2-1; no reliable D call. V lost 6 bases to trimming and J lost 0 bases, with 12 bases between them. CDR3 length: 15 residues. Looked up from germline, CDR1 is MNHEY and CDR2 is SVGEGT. The sequenced part of the CDR3 DNA is TGTGCCAGCAGCCCATATAGCAGCTCCTACAATGAG. Protein product: CASSPYSSSYNE. The CDR3 in its entirety is CASSPYSSSYNEQFF.

This clone was picked up many times. The CDR3 region is CASSLAQSYNEQFF. The covered CDR3 bases are TGTGCCAGCAGCTTAGCTCAGAGTTACAATGAG. The rearrangement uses TRBV7-2 and TRBJ2-1; the D is unclear. The read is 3 residues too short to cover the CDR3 end, so that end is filled in from the germline J gene. The V gene lost 0 bases and the J gene lost 4 bases, with 7 bases spanning the gap. The CDR3 runs to 14 residues. Germline loops: CDR1 SGHTA, CDR2 FQGNSA. The entire variable domain, with the rest obtained from reference TRBV7-2 and TRBJ2-1, is as follows: GAGVSQSPSNKVTEKGKDVELRCDPISGHTALYWYRQSLGQGLEFLIYFQGNSAPDKSGLPSDRFSAERTGGSVSTLTIQRTQQEDSAVYLCASSLAQSYNEQFFGPGTRLTVL.

This clone has only a few counts. The read ends 3 residues shy of where the CDR3 ends; the end is completed using the germline J gene. V gene TRBV20-1 combines with J gene TRBJ1-6; weak D call: TRBD1 (5 bases). The germline CDR1 and CDR2 sequences are DFQATT and SNEGSKA (reference sequence). V was pared by 3 bases and J by 10 bases, with 16 bases between. This CDR3 has 14 amino acids. The CDR3 loop reads CSASRRQGGSPLHF. The covered CDR3 bases are TGCAGTGCTAGTCGTCGGCAGGGAGGCTCACCC.